The 7 T cell receptor beta chains listed next were all sequenced from one sample in a study of radiotherapy plus CTLA-4 blockade in lung cancer. The assay was immunoSEQ multiplex PCR, and TCRdb's table has in-frame clones only and misses some. Among tens of thousands of clones listed, about 88% were seen once. The sample in question was peripheral blood, obtained from a patient treated with radiotherapy plus ipilimumab. The receptors stem from a human donor with non-small cell lung cancer whose response to radiotherapy plus ipilimumab could not be evaluated.

This clone was seen a handful of times. The V gene is TRBV4-1, the J gene TRBJ1-2; D call uncertain. The CDR3 totals 13 residues. V was pared by 0 bases and J by 4 bases, with 6 bases between. Looked up from germline, CDR1 is MGHRA and CDR2 is YSYEKL. The CDR3, as DNA: TGCGCCAGCAGCCAAGAGGCGGCCTATGGCTACACCTTC. It encodes CASSQEAAYGYTF.

The gene calls are TRBV7-9 and TRBJ2-1; weak D call: TRBD1 (6 bases). Trimming removed 3 bases from V and 2 bases from J, with 14 bases in between. Germline assignment: CDR1 SEHNR and CDR2 FQNEAQ (reference sequence). The CDR3 extends over 16 amino acids. The CDR3 here is CASSLDRGATYNEQFF. The CDR3 region has the DNA TGTGCCAGCAGCTTGGACAGAGGAGCGACCTACAATGAGCAGTTCTTC. Supplemented by reference TRBV7-9 and TRBJ2-1, the full variable domain reads DTGVSQNPRHKITKRGQNVTFRCDPISEHNRLYWYRQTLGQGPEFLTYFQNEAQLEKSRLLSDRFSAERPKGSFSTLEIQRTEQGDSAMYLCASSLDRGATYNEQFFGPGTRLTVL.

V usage is TRBV28 and J usage is TRBJ2-7; 8 nucleotides line up with TRBD2. This CDR3 spans 16 amino acids. CDR1 MDHEN and CDR2 SYDVKM come from the germline V gene. V was clipped by 3 bases and J by 2 bases; unmatched bases: 9. CDR3 amino acids: CASSFRLAGLTYEQYF. CDR3 coding DNA: TGTGCCAGCAGTTTTCGATTAGCGGGGCTTACCTACGAGCAGTACTTC.

The J gene is TRBJ1-2, the V gene TRBV28, with D possibly TRBD1 on 6 matching bases. With 3 bases removed from V and 2 bases from J, the gap between germline ends came to 7 bases. The CDR3 loop spans 13 amino acids. Germline CDR1 reads MDHEN; CDR2 reads SYDVKM. In nucleotides, the CDR3 is TGTGCCAGCAGTTTCGGACAGAACTATGGCTACACCTTC. Translated, it gives CASSFGQNYGYTF.

This chain joins TRBV12-5 and TRBJ2-5; TRBD2 matches at 11 bases. This CDR3 comprises 17 residues. Losses at the gene ends were 1 base for V and 5 bases for J; bases not matched to a gene: 9. CDR1 and CDR2 from the germline V gene are LGHNT and FRNRAP. The CDR3 is CASGLGQVAGGQETQYF. CDR3 DNA: TGTGCTAGTGGTTTGGGACAAGTAGCGGGGGGGCAGGAGACCCAGTACTTC.

This clone showed up just once. The chain is built from TRBV19 and TRBJ2-1; 10 nucleotides align to TRBD2. The V and J ends lost 4 bases and 9 bases, in that order; junction bases with no gene match: 12. Germline assignment: CDR1 LNHDA and CDR2 SQIVND (reference sequence). This CDR3 region has 16 residues. The CDR3 sequence: CASSKLAGNQAGEQFF. The CDR3, as DNA: TGTGCCAGTAGTAAACTAGCGGGAAACCAGGCTGGTGAGCAGTTCTTC. Combining the CDR3 with reference TRBV19 and TRBJ2-1 gives the whole variable domain DGGITQSPKYLFRKEGQNVTLSCEQNLNHDAMYWYRQDPGQGLRLIYYSQIVNDFQKGDIAEGYSVSREKKESFPLTVTSAQKNPTAFYLCASSKLAGNQAGEQFFGPGTRLTVL.

The chain has TRBV28 and TRBJ2-1, with TRBD1 identical over 10 bases. J was trimmed by 5 bases and V by 6 bases; bases with no gene match: 7. Per the germline V gene, CDR1 is MDHEN and CDR2 is SYDVKM. This CDR3 has 15 amino acids. The CDR3 nucleotides are TGTGCCAGCAGGTCATACGGGACAGGGGACAATGAGCAGTTCTTC. Translated, it gives CASRSYGTGDNEQFF.